A single sample gave rise to the 29 T cell receptor beta chains below, sequenced in a study of T cell responses to AZD1222 COVID-19 vaccine. TCRdb keeps only in-frame clones here, not all; method: immunoSEQ multiplex PCR. The sample lists 150,000 or so clones; 92% were seen once. Sequenced here: peripheral blood, sampled 28 days after the second AZD1222 dose. Receptors originate from an adult who received the AZD1222 COVID-19 vaccine.

The genes are TRBV28 and TRBJ2-7, with 7 bases lining up with TRBD2. This CDR3 region has 14 residues. With V trimmed by 3 bases and J by 6 bases, 8 bases remained unmatched. Germline V CDR1 and CDR2: MDHEN, SYDVKM. CDR3 loop: CASSLGGRVGEQYF. CDR3 DNA: TGTGCCAGCAGTTTGGGAGGGAGGGTAGGCGAGCAGTACTTC.

The chain is built from TRBV5-1 and TRBJ2-5, with TRBD1 matching 9 bases. The ends lost 4 bases at V and 3 bases at J; junction bases unmatched: 7. CDR3 size: 15 residues. In germline, CDR1 is SGHRS, CDR2 YFSETQ. The CDR3 nucleotides are TGCGCCAGCAGCGCATCCGGGACAGGGAAAGAGACCCAGTACTTC. This encodes CASSASGTGKETQYF.

In its sample, this clone was seen once. The chain uses TRBV11-1 and TRBJ2-7; either TRBD1 or TRBD2 may fit D (7 bases each). This CDR3 spans 17 amino acids. Between the trimmed V and J ends, which lost 0 bases and 2 bases, there was a span of 17 bases. Germline V gives CDR1 SGHAT, CDR2 FQDESV (reference sequence). The CDR3 nucleotides read TGTGCCAGCAGCTTAGCGCGGGGGACAGAAAGTACCTACGAGCAGTACTTC. Its protein is CASSLARGTESTYEQYF.

The chain combines TRBV5-1 with TRBJ2-1, with a tentative D call TRBD1 (6 bases). The germline V and J ends were trimmed by 5 bases and 7 bases, with 19 bases remaining between them. Germline V gives CDR1 SGHRS, CDR2 YFSETQ. The CDR3 is 15 amino acids. CDR3 in amino acids: CASSKGSSRGNEQFF. The DNA for the CDR3 is TGCGCCAGCAGTAAAGGCTCCTCGAGGGGGAATGAGCAGTTCTTC.

The rearrangement uses TRBV25-1 and TRBJ2-1; the D gene is possibly TRBD1 (5 bases). The CDR3 extends over 14 amino acids. V was shortened by 4 bases and J by 4 bases, with 11 bases between the two germline ends. The V gene's germline CDR1 is MGHDK and CDR2 SYGVNS. The CDR3 DNA is TGTGCCAGCAGTGGTGACAGAAAGTACAATGAGCAGTTCTTC. Protein: CASSGDRKYNEQFF.

V is TRBV6-5 and J is TRBJ1-5; TRBD1 matches at 7 bases. Germline V gene data show CDR1 as MNHEY and CDR2 as SVGAGI. The CDR3 is made up of 14 amino acids. The V and J ends lost 6 bases and 1 base, in that order; junction bases with no gene match: 3. The CDR3 here is CASRAGGSNQPQHF. The CDR3 bases are TGTGCCAGCAGAGCAGGGGGAAGCAATCAGCCCCAGCATTTT.

V gene TRBV5-1 combines with J gene TRBJ1-1, with 9 positions matching TRBD1. CDR1 is SGHRS, CDR2 YFSETQ, per germline. J was trimmed by 1 base and V by 2 bases; bases with no gene match: 3. This CDR3 comprises 15 residues. The CDR3 DNA sequence: TGCGCCAGCAGCTTTTGGACAGGGGAGAACACTGAAGCTTTCTTT. Amino acids: CASSFWTGENTEAFF.

The chain couples TRBV9 to TRBJ1-6; tentatively, D is TRBD1 (5 bases). The CDR3 totals 14 residues. The germline gives CDR1 SGDLS, CDR2 YYNGEE. V shed 0 bases and J shed 10 bases, with 11 bases lying between them. CDR3 region: CASSVGQGGSPLHF. CDR3 nucleotides: TGTGCCAGCAGCGTAGGGCAGGGTGGGTCACCCCTCCACTTT.

The chain employs TRBV5-6 and TRBJ2-3, with D possibly being TRBD2 (7 bases). CDR1 is SGHDT and CDR2 is YYEEEE in the germline V gene. This CDR3 has 16 amino acids. V lost 4 bases and J lost 3, with 18 bases in between. The CDR3 is CASSRVSGGPTDTQYF. The DNA for the CDR3 is TGTGCCAGCAGCCGCGTTTCGGGGGGCCCGACAGATACGCAGTATTTT.

This sequence joins TRBV11-2 and TRBJ1-6; D gene ambiguous. This CDR3 contains 17 residues. Germline V CDR1 and CDR2: SGHAT, FQNNGV. The V end was cut by 3 bases, the J end by 0 bases, with 12 bases between. In DNA, the CDR3 is TGTGCCAGCAGCTTCGGAAGCCTGAGCTCCTATAATTCACCCCTCCACTTT. It is translated as CASSFGSLSSYNSPLHF.

This sequence joins TRBV5-6 and TRBJ2-7, with D tentatively TRBD2 (6 bases). This CDR3 has 14 amino acids. Germline loops: CDR1 SGHDT, CDR2 YYEEEE. With 2 bases removed from V and 5 bases from J, the gap between germline ends came to 14 bases. The CDR3 DNA is TGTGCCAGCAGCTTTTTAGAACGGGGGAACGAGCAGTACTTC. Amino acid sequence: CASSFLERGNEQYF.

The chain employs TRBV7-9 and TRBJ1-1; D perhaps matches TRBD1 (5 bases). CDR1 is SEHNR and CDR2 is FQNEAQ in the germline V gene (reference sequence). The CDR3 spans 15 residues. V was cut by 2 bases and J by 2 bases, with 12 bases left in between. CDR3 loop: CASSLRTGSNTEAFF. CDR3 sequence (DNA): TGTGCCAGCAGCTTACGTACAGGTAGTAACACTGAAGCTTTCTTT.

The chain employs TRBV27 and TRBJ1-5; D is perhaps TRBD1 (6 bases). The CDR3 covers 15 residues. Per the germline V gene, CDR1 is MNHEY and CDR2 is SMNVEV (reference sequence). Trimming stripped 6 bases from V and 2 bases from J, with 14 bases between. The CDR3 protein is CASSSQGLGNQPQHF. The CDR3 DNA follows: TGTGCCAGCAGCTCGCAGGGGCTAGGCAATCAGCCCCAGCATTTT.

The chain uses TRBV5-1 and TRBJ1-2, with 7 nucleotides matching TRBD1. CDR1 and CDR2 (germline): SGHRS, YFSETQ. V gave up 4 bases and J gave up 4 bases; unmatched junction bases: 10. The CDR3 is made up of 15 amino acids. CDR3: CASSPGQEAPYGYTF. The CDR3 nucleotides are TGCGCCAGCAGCCCCGGACAGGAGGCCCCCTATGGCTACACCTTC.

This clone was seen more than once but under ten times. The genes are TRBV7-9 and TRBJ2-5, with 7 bases matching TRBD1. There are 14 residues in the CDR3. Germline values: CDR1 SEHNR, CDR2 FQNEAQ (reference sequence). Trimming at V came to 1 base and at J to 4 bases, leaving 3 bases not matched to a gene. The DNA of the CDR3 is TGTGCCAGCAGCTTAGTCCGACAGGGAGAGACCCAGTACTTC. Translating gives CASSLVRQGETQYF.

The chain couples TRBV5-8 to TRBJ2-7; weak D call: TRBD1 (5 bases). This CDR3 comprises 14 residues. Germline V CDR1 and CDR2: SGHTS, YDEGEE. V lost 2 bases, J lost 1 base, and 10 bases lay in between. The CDR3: CASSFGRVSYEQYF. CDR3 DNA sequence: TGTGCCAGCAGCTTCGGCAGGGTGTCCTACGAGCAGTACTTC.

Regarding this clone: Other DNA sequences from this sample encode an identical CDR3 as well. The CDR3 sequence is CASSLEGYSNQPQHF. The CDR3 DNA reads as TGTGCCAGCAGCTTGGAAGGTTATAGCAATCAGCCCCAGCATTTT. The V call is TRBV5-6, the J call TRBJ1-5; D gene ambiguous. This CDR3 spans 15 amino acids. V lost 0 bases and J lost 0, with 7 bases in between. CDR1 and CDR2 from the germline V gene are SGHDT and YYEEEE.

The chain carries TRBV2 and TRBJ2-2; D is uncertain. The CDR3 consists of 15 residues. Germline CDR1 reads SNHLY; CDR2 reads FYNNEI. V lost 6 bases and J 0 bases, leaving 11 bases between the germline ends. CDR3 in DNA: TGTGCCAGCAGCGAGTTCGATCCGAACACCGGGGAGCTGTTTTTT. This sequence encodes CASSEFDPNTGELFF.

In DNA, the CDR3 is TGTGCCAGCAGTGTAGCAGGGGCTACGAACACCGGGGAGCTGTTTTTT. Amino acid sequence: CASSVAGATNTGELFF. This chain uses TRBV2 with TRBJ2-2, with D tentatively TRBD1 (6 bases). The V end was cut by 4 bases, the J end by 0 bases, with 12 bases between. CDR3 length: 16 amino acids. CDR1 SNHLY and CDR2 FYNNEI come from the germline V gene.

The rearrangement uses TRBV19 and TRBJ1-2; TRBD1 agrees at 12 bases. V lost 7 bases to trimming and J lost 4 bases; unmatched junction nucleotides: 7. There are 15 residues in the CDR3. Germline loops: CDR1 LNHDA, CDR2 SQIVND (reference sequence). CDR3 sequence (DNA): TGTGCCAGTATGGATCCGGGACAGGGGGCCTATGGCTACACCTTC. This encodes CASMDPGQGAYGYTF.

The chain has TRBV5-1 and TRBJ1-2; 7 bases agree with TRBD1. CDR3 length: 14 residues. The germline V gene encodes CDR1 SGHRS and CDR2 YFSETQ. The V gene end was trimmed by 0 bases and the J gene end by 8 bases; junction bases not matched to a gene: 7. CDR3 sequence (DNA): TGCGCCAGCAGCTTGGCGACAGGGCTCCGGGGCTACACCTTC. Translating it yields CASSLATGLRGYTF.

V gene TRBV29-1 combines with J gene TRBJ1-3, with a tentative D call TRBD1 (6 bases). The CDR3 runs to 14 residues. The V end was cut by 8 bases, the J end by 1 base, with 15 bases between. Germline loops: CDR1 SQVTM, CDR2 ANQGSEA. The CDR3 is CSTMIGGSGNTIYF. CDR3 nucleotide sequence: TGCAGCACGATGATAGGGGGATCTGGAAACACCATATATTTT.

V is TRBV7-2 and J is TRBJ2-3, with D perhaps TRBD1 (6 bases). CDR1 and CDR2 (germline): SGHTA, FQGNSA. This CDR3 comprises 12 residues. The V gene lost 7 bases and the J gene lost 7 bases, with 12 bases spanning the gap. The CDR3 DNA follows: TGTGCCAGCACCAACCAGGGGAATACGCAGTATTTT. It yields the protein CASTNQGNTQYF.

Only a few counts were recorded for this clone. The rearrangement joins TRBV18 to TRBJ2-3; no definite D call. V lost 4 bases to trimming and J lost 2 bases, with 4 bases between them. Germline V gene lookup returns CDR1 KGHSH and CDR2 LQKENI. The CDR3 runs 12 residues. The CDR3 nucleotides read TGTGCCAGCTCACTAAACACAGATACGCAGTATTTT. Translation: CASSLNTDTQYF.

The chain is built from TRBV28 and TRBJ1-2, with 9 bases matching TRBD1. Germline CDR1 is MDHEN and CDR2 is SYDVKM. The CDR3 length is 14 residues. Trimming removed 6 bases from V and 5 bases from J; junction bases left unmatched: 7. The CDR3 region is CASRGTGGSYGYTF. The CDR3 DNA sequence: TGTGCCAGCAGGGGTACAGGGGGCTCATATGGCTACACCTTC.

CDR3 bases: TGTGCCAGCAGCTTAGACATCAACTATGGCTACACCTTC. Translation: CASSLDINYGYTF. This chain connects TRBV7-9 to TRBJ1-2; no firm D call. The CDR3 sequence is 13 residues long. Trimming cost V 1 base and J 2 bases, with 5 bases left between them. Germline assignment: CDR1 SEHNR and CDR2 FQNEAQ (reference sequence).

The rearrangement uses TRBV6-5 and TRBJ1-2; possible D gene TRBD1, 6 bases. Germline CDR1 reads MNHEY; CDR2 reads SVGAGI. The V gene lost 6 bases and the J gene lost 4 bases, with 15 bases spanning the gap. The CDR3 has 14 amino acids. Here the CDR3 reads CASSDPGDGYGYTF. DNA for the CDR3: TGTGCCAGCAGCGACCCAGGGGATGGCTATGGCTACACCTTC.

V usage is TRBV19 and J usage is TRBJ2-1; D unclear. The CDR3 length is 13 residues. Germline lookup yields CDR1 LNHDA and CDR2 SQIVND (reference sequence). The V and J ends lost 0 bases and 6 bases respectively, with 6 bases between them. The CDR3 loop is CASSIDPSNEQFF. CDR3 sequence (DNA): TGTGCCAGTAGTATAGATCCTAGCAATGAGCAGTTCTTC. Drawing the rest from reference TRBV19 and TRBJ2-1, the complete variable domain is DGGITQSPKYLFRKEGQNVTLSCEQNLNHDAMYWYRQDPGQGLRLIYYSQIVNDFQKGDIAEGYSVSREKKESFPLTVTSAQKNPTAFYLCASSIDPSNEQFFGPGTRLTVL.

This chain connects TRBV5-1 to TRBJ1-5; no clear D gene. This CDR3 comprises 14 residues. From germline, CDR1 is SGHRS and CDR2 YFSETQ. The ends were cut back, 4 bases at V and 2 bases at J, with 10 bases in the middle. CDR3 DNA sequence: TGCGCCAGCAGCCCTCGAGACGGCAATCAGCCCCAGCATTTT. Translation gives CASSPRDGNQPQHF.